These 32 T cell receptor beta chains came from one sample sequenced in a study of cytomegalovirus exposure and HLA in healthy donors. The primer mix had 60 Vbeta and 13 Jbeta primers. The method was immunoSEQ multiplex PCR; TCRdb's version includes in-frame clones alone and lacks a portion of them. The sample yields about 130,000 clones, 70% to 85% seen once. The sequenced sample consisted of PBMCs. Receptors originate from a female donor in good health and CMV-seronegative.

This clone was seen more than once but under ten times. The rearrangement uses TRBV29-1 and TRBJ2-5; D is undetermined. The CDR3 totals 13 residues. In germline, CDR1 is SQVTM, CDR2 ANQGSEA. V dropped 2 bases and J dropped 5 bases, with 12 bases sitting between them. CDR3 sequence: CSVEPTKVETQYF. As DNA, the CDR3 is TGCAGCGTTGAACCGACAAAGGTGGAGACCCAGTACTTC.

The chain couples TRBV28 to TRBJ1-6, with D perhaps matching TRBD1 (6 bases). The CDR3 has 12 residues. Trimming stripped 8 bases from V and 10 bases from J, with 12 bases between. Germline lookup yields CDR1 MDHEN and CDR2 SYDVKM. Here the CDR3 DNA reads TGTGCCAGCGGACAGACGATCTCACCCCTCCACTTT. This sequence encodes CASGQTISPLHF.

A word on this clone: The sample holds other DNA sequences that translate to the same CDR3. This chain links TRBV4-3 with TRBJ2-7; 9 bases line up with TRBD2. The CDR3 covers 14 residues. V dropped 3 bases and J dropped 3; count of bases not matched to a gene: 3. CDR1 LGHNA and CDR2 YSLEER come from the germline V gene. DNA of the CDR3: TGCGCCAGCAGCCAGGGACTAGCTGGCTACGAGCAGTACTTC. Translating gives CASSQGLAGYEQYF.

On this clone: Germline and junction disagree at one end, which may indicate a read error. The chain is built from TRBV28 and TRBJ1-3; D is possibly TRBD1 (6 bases). CDR1 is MDHEN and CDR2 is SYDVKM in the germline V gene. The CDR3 is made up of 16 amino acids. The CDR3 loop is CATSLGGARSGNTIYF. The CDR3 nucleotides read TGTGCCACCAGTCTGGGGGGGGCCCGCTCTGGAAACACCATATATTTT.

In DNA, the CDR3 is TGTGCCAGCAGCGAAACAGGCGAAAAACTGTTTTTT. It translates to CASSETGEKLFF. The rearrangement joins TRBV9 to TRBJ1-4; possible D gene TRBD1, 5 bases. V lost 3 bases, J lost 8 bases, and 8 bases lay in between. CDR3 length equals 12 residues. Germline values: CDR1 SGDLS, CDR2 YYNGEE.

This clone has more than one count but fewer than ten. The chain joins TRBV5-1 to TRBJ2-3, with TRBD1 as a possible D gene (6 bases). The CDR3 is 16 amino acids. Germline loops: CDR1 SGHRS, CDR2 YFSETQ. The germline V and J ends were trimmed by 4 bases and 4 bases, with 19 bases remaining between them. CDR3 residues: CASSKSGTTSADTQYF. CDR3 bases: TGCGCCAGCAGCAAGTCCGGGACAACATCCGCAGATACGCAGTATTTT. Complete variable domain (other parts from reference TRBV5-1 and TRBJ2-3): KAGVTQTPRYLIKTRGQQVTLSCSPISGHRSVSWYQQTPGQGLQFLFEYFSETQRNKGNFPGRFSGRQFSNSRSEMNVSTLELGDSALYLCASSKSGTTSADTQYFGPGTRLTVL.

CDR3 protein: CSVGLAGSYQYF. Written as DNA, the CDR3 is TGCAGCGTGGGACTAGCGGGTTCCTACCAGTACTTC. The chain is built from TRBV29-1 and TRBJ2-7; 12 nucleotides agree with TRBD2. CDR1 is SQVTM and CDR2 is ANQGSEA in the germline V gene. This CDR3 is built from 12 residues. The ends lost 6 bases at V and 10 bases at J; junction bases unmatched: 7.

V and J are TRBV7-3 and TRBJ2-7; 10 bases line up with TRBD1. After removal of 5 bases from V and 6 bases from J, the junction contained 10 bases not matched to a gene. CDR1 and CDR2 (germline): SGHTA, FQGTGA. This CDR3 is 15 amino acids long. CDR3 DNA: TGTGCCAGCAGCCCGATGGGACAGGGGTTGGGCGAGCAGTACTTC. Translation gives CASSPMGQGLGEQYF. The entire variable domain, with the rest obtained from reference TRBV7-3 and TRBJ2-7, is as follows: GAGVSQTPSNKVTEKGKYVELRCDPISGHTALYWYRQSLGQGPEFLIYFQGTGAADDSGLPNDRFFAVRPEGSVSTLKIQRTERGDSAVYLCASSPMGQGLGEQYFGPGTRLTVT.

This rearrangement joins TRBV6-6 to TRBJ1-5; 10 bases align to TRBD1. Trimming at V came to 7 bases and at J to 7 bases, leaving 13 bases not matched to a gene. CDR1 and CDR2 (germline): MNHNY, SVGAGI (reference sequence). There are 16 residues in the CDR3. The CDR3 loop is CASTLRQGTGEQPQHF. DNA for the CDR3: TGTGCCAGCACCCTCCGCCAAGGGACAGGGGAACAGCCCCAGCATTTT.

The chain employs TRBV11-1 and TRBJ2-5; the match to TRBD2 covers 10 bases. Per the germline V gene, CDR1 is SGHAT and CDR2 is FQDESV (reference sequence). J lost 4 bases, V lost 1 base, and 3 bases had no gene match. The CDR3 is 15 amino acids. CDR3 DNA: TGTGCCAGCAGCTTAGACCCTAGCGGGAGAGAGACCCAGTACTTC. Its protein is CASSLDPSGRETQYF.

The chain joins TRBV6-6 to TRBJ2-3, with TRBD2 matching 8 bases. There are 15 residues in the CDR3. Germline lookup yields CDR1 MNHNY and CDR2 SVGAGI (reference sequence). Trimming at V came to 4 bases and at J to 5 bases, leaving 8 bases not matched to a gene. CDR3 sequence reads: CASSSPGRALDTQYF. In nucleotides, the CDR3 is TGTGCCAGCAGTTCCCCCGGGAGGGCCTTAGATACGCAGTATTTT.

V is TRBV5-1 and J is TRBJ1-2, with D uncertain. V shed 0 bases and J shed 5 bases, with 8 bases lying between them. Germline V gene data show CDR1 as SGHRS and CDR2 as YFSETQ. The CDR3 is made up of 13 amino acids. The CDR3: CASSLESEYGYTF. DNA for the CDR3: TGCGCCAGCAGCTTGGAGTCAGAATATGGCTACACCTTC. The full variable domain, its missing parts supplied by reference TRBV5-1 and TRBJ1-2, is KAGVTQTPRYLIKTRGQQVTLSCSPISGHRSVSWYQQTPGQGLQFLFEYFSETQRNKGNFPGRFSGRQFSNSRSEMNVSTLELGDSALYLCASSLESEYGYTFGSGTRLTVV.

The chain joins TRBV9 to TRBJ2-1; 7 bases are shared with TRBD2. The V gene's germline CDR1 is SGDLS and CDR2 YYNGEE. V trimming: 2 bases; J trimming: 6 bases; junction bases outside the gene matches: 11. The CDR3 spans 16 residues. The DNA of the CDR3 is TGTGCCAGCAGCGTCAATGAGAGACTAGCCAGCAATGAGCAGTTCTTC. It translates to CASSVNERLASNEQFF.

This rearrangement joins TRBV18 to TRBJ2-5, with 12 bases fitting TRBD2. Trimming took 0 bases from V and 1 from J; bases not matched to a gene: 0. This CDR3 region has 16 residues. Germline CDR1 reads KGHSH; CDR2 reads LQKENI. In DNA form, the CDR3 reads TGTGCCAGCTCACCACCGGGACTAGCGGGCCAAGAGACCCAGTACTTC. Translating it yields CASSPPGLAGQETQYF.

This chain links TRBV9 with TRBJ2-3; 11 bases map to TRBD1. Germline CDR1 is SGDLS and CDR2 is YYNGEE. Trimming removed 0 bases from V and 5 bases from J; junction bases left unmatched: 17. The CDR3 is 20 amino acids. DNA of the CDR3: TGTGCCAGCAGCGTAGCTTCTAGTCTGGGGACAGGGGGAGCGGTAGATACGCAGTATTTT. Amino acids: CASSVASSLGTGGAVDTQYF.

The chain employs TRBV9 and TRBJ2-5; 13 bases map to TRBD2. The CDR3 spans 16 residues. V was clipped by 4 bases and J by 3 bases; unmatched bases: 6. Germline V gene lookup returns CDR1 SGDLS and CDR2 YYNGEE. The CDR3 protein is CASSFGLAGAEETQYF. Here the CDR3 DNA reads TGTGCCAGCAGCTTTGGACTAGCGGGAGCGGAAGAGACCCAGTACTTC.

The CDR3, as DNA: TGTGCCAGCAGTAGTACAGGGAACTATGGCTACACCTTC. It is translated as CASSSTGNYGYTF. The V call is TRBV6-5, the J call TRBJ1-2; D may be TRBD1 (6 bases). The length of the CDR3 is 13 residues. V dropped 5 bases and J dropped 2 bases, with 9 bases sitting between them. The germline V gene encodes CDR1 MNHEY and CDR2 SVGAGI.

The chain joins TRBV15 to TRBJ1-5; D is unresolved. The CDR3 has 14 residues. The V and J ends lost 1 base and 4 bases respectively, with 8 bases between them. The V gene's germline CDR1 is LNHNV and CDR2 YYDKDF (reference sequence). This chain's CDR3 is CATSRGQKNQPQHF. CDR3 nucleotide sequence: TGTGCCACCAGCAGAGGCCAGAAAAATCAGCCCCAGCATTTT.

V is TRBV29-1 and J is TRBJ1-5; tentatively, D is TRBD1 (5 bases). Trimming left V 5 bases short and J 5 bases short, with 13 bases between. The CDR3 contains 13 residues. Germline lookup yields CDR1 SQVTM and CDR2 ANQGSEA. CDR3 protein: CSVRPGPDQPQHF. CDR3 DNA sequence: TGCAGCGTTCGTCCAGGGCCCGATCAGCCCCAGCATTTT.

The chain combines TRBV9 with TRBJ2-2, with 7 bases fitting TRBD2. With V trimmed by 4 bases and J by 1 base, 7 bases remained unmatched. This CDR3 region has 16 residues. Germline lookup yields CDR1 SGDLS and CDR2 YYNGEE. CDR3 nucleotide sequence: TGTGCCAGCAGCCGCTGGGGGGGAGAGAACACCGGGGAGCTGTTTTTT. Its translation is CASSRWGGENTGELFF.

The chain carries TRBV5-4 and TRBJ2-1; D call uncertain. The CDR3 runs 16 residues. The germline CDR1 and CDR2 sequences are SGHNT and YYREEE (reference sequence). Between the trimmed V and J ends, which lost 0 bases and 5 bases, there was a span of 15 bases. The CDR3 DNA reads TGTGCCAGCAGCTTGGGCTCCTTAGCCCCAAACAATGAGCAGTTCTTC. This encodes CASSLGSLAPNNEQFF. Looking up the rest from reference TRBV5-4 and TRBJ2-1 gives the full variable domain: ETGVTQSPTHLIKTRGQQVTLRCSSQSGHNTVSWYQQALGQGPQFIFQYYREEENGRGNFPPRFSGLQFPNYSSELNVNALELDDSALYLCASSLGSLAPNNEQFFGPGTRLTVL.

The chain joins TRBV29-1 to TRBJ2-1; D is possibly TRBD2 (6 bases). Germline V gives CDR1 SQVTM, CDR2 ANQGSEA. The V end lost 0 bases, the J end lost 5 bases, and 14 bases lay between the germline ends. The CDR3 consists of 15 residues. The CDR3 spells CSVEDFKRADNEQFF. DNA for the CDR3: TGCAGCGTTGAAGATTTTAAGCGGGCCGACAATGAGCAGTTCTTC.

The V and J genes are TRBV4-1 and TRBJ1-3; 9 bases map to TRBD1. Germline V CDR1 and CDR2: MGHRA, YSYEKL. J gave up 0 bases and V 3 bases, and 3 bases lay outside the gene matches. This CDR3 spans 16 amino acids. The CDR3 is CASSQGQGASGNTIYF. The DNA of the CDR3 is TGCGCCAGCAGCCAGGGACAGGGTGCCTCTGGAAACACCATATATTTT.

The genes are TRBV4-3 and TRBJ2-5; 7 bases map to TRBD1. V was clipped by 0 bases and J by 5 bases; unmatched bases: 9. CDR3 length equals 16 residues. Germline V gene lookup returns CDR1 LGHNA and CDR2 YSLEER. CDR3 sequence reads: CASSQETGLMGETQYF. The CDR3 nucleotides are TGCGCCAGCAGCCAAGAGACAGGGTTGATGGGGGAGACCCAGTACTTC.

This chain connects TRBV6-1 to TRBJ1-2; D remains unclear. Germline assignment: CDR1 MNHNS and CDR2 SASEGT. V was cut by 3 bases and J by 4 bases, with 12 bases left in between. CDR3 size: 14 residues. CDR3 loop: CASSEAAAGYGYTF. Here the CDR3 DNA reads TGTGCCAGCAGTGAGGCCGCGGCGGGCTATGGCTACACCTTC.

The table lists this clone with a few counts. This chain uses TRBV6-1 with TRBJ1-4, with a weak D call TRBD1 (5 bases). V was pared by 1 base and J by 4 bases, with 13 bases between. The germline CDR1 and CDR2 sequences are MNHNS and SASEGT. The CDR3 sequence is 16 residues long. CDR3 residues: CASSEGRALGNEKLFF. The CDR3 bases are TGTGCCAGCAGTGAAGGCAGGGCTTTGGGTAATGAAAAACTGTTTTTT.

The V gene is TRBV20-1, the J gene TRBJ1-1; no definite D call. Germline CDR1 and CDR2: DFQATT and SNEGSKA (reference sequence). V dropped 6 bases and J dropped 2 bases, with 7 bases sitting between them. This CDR3 comprises 11 residues. CDR3 coding DNA: TGCAGTGCAACGACAAACACTGAAGCTTTCTTT. Residues: CSATTNTEAFF.

A single count supports this clone. The chain is built from TRBV10-1 and TRBJ2-3, with D uncertain. In germline, CDR1 is WNHNN, CDR2 SYGVQD (reference sequence). The V end was cut by 6 bases, the J end by 4 bases, with 8 bases between. The CDR3 is made up of 12 amino acids. The CDR3 loop is CASRGPADTQYF. The CDR3 DNA is TGCGCCAGCAGGGGCCCCGCAGATACGCAGTATTTT.

The V and J genes are TRBV29-1 and TRBJ1-4; TRBD1 matches at 10 bases. CDR1 SQVTM and CDR2 ANQGSEA come from the germline V gene. CDR3 size: 14 residues. The junction had 9 bases not matched to a gene; V was cut back by 6 bases and J by 8 bases. DNA of the CDR3: TGCAGCGTAGCACTGACAGGGGGCGAGGAAAAACTGTTTTTT. It translates to CSVALTGGEEKLFF.

The chain uses TRBV5-5 and TRBJ1-3; 9 positions match TRBD1. The CDR3 extends over 14 amino acids. Germline values: CDR1 SGHKS, CDR2 YYEKEE (reference sequence). J lost 3 bases, V lost 4 bases, and 2 bases had no gene match. CDR3 region: CASSTTGGGNTIYF. The DNA of the CDR3 is TGTGCCAGCAGCACGACAGGGGGTGGAAACACCATATATTTT.

V and J are TRBV29-1 and TRBJ1-4; D call uncertain. CDR3 length equals 13 residues. Germline lookup yields CDR1 SQVTM and CDR2 ANQGSEA. The V gene lost 4 bases and the J gene lost 3 bases, with 9 bases spanning the gap. CDR3: CSVARGSNEKLFF. CDR3 bases: TGCAGCGTTGCCCGGGGATCTAATGAAAAACTGTTTTTT.

V is TRBV6-6 and J is TRBJ2-7; 7 bases line up with TRBD2. From germline, CDR1 is MNHNY and CDR2 SVGAGI (reference sequence). The V gene end was trimmed by 6 bases and the J gene end by 0 bases; junction bases not matched to a gene: 8. This CDR3 has 15 residues. The CDR3 DNA reads TGTGCCAGCAGACCGGGGACTACAAGCTCCTACGAGCAGTACTTC. Translating it yields CASRPGTTSSYEQYF.